A selection of T cell receptor beta chains follows, all from one sample in a study of cytomegalovirus exposure and HLA in healthy donors. Only in-frame clones appear in the TCRdb table, and some are missing; sequencing was by immunoSEQ multiplex PCR. The repertoire includes a few hundred thousand clones, about 75% of them detected once, and under 2% sits in the top ten. Material for sequencing was PBMCs. The receptors stem from a woman aged 25-40 years in good health and CMV-seronegative. Both conserved end residues are part of each CDR3. A D gene is named only where the DNA matches it firmly. Clone size appears in some rows only: once, few, many, or a class for an expanded clone.

v_call	d_call	cdr3_length	clone_size	j_call	cdr3_aa
TRBV6-5	TRBD1	15	few	TRBJ1-2	CASSYGPTGQGFYTF
TRBV27	TRBD1	14	-	TRBJ2-2	CASSLTGLPGELFF
TRBV10-3	-	16	-	TRBJ2-3	CAISDFEGGYYDTQYF
TRBV11-3	TRBD2	16	once	TRBJ2-1	CASSLNGGSSYNEQFF
TRBV29-1	-	13	-	TRBJ2-1	CSVEVGAVNEQFF
TRBV5-6	TRBD2	17	-	TRBJ2-7	CASSPYLTSGSVYEQYF
TRBV5-6	-	17	-	TRBJ1-5	CASSPRPGVSSNQPQHF
TRBV7-9	-	16	-	TRBJ2-7	CASSFRRDGPRDGQYF
TRBV27	TRBD1	14	-	TRBJ2-3	CASSLTGGPDTQYF
TRBV25-1	TRBD2	14	-	TRBJ2-1	CASTRTSGSYEQFF
TRBV6-6	-	15	-	TRBJ2-1	CASSRTSPSYNEQFF
TRBV6-5	-	11	-	TRBJ1-1	CASIKGTEAFF
TRBV5-5	-	12	once	TRBJ1-1	CASSNRDSEAFF
TRBV18	-	15	-	TRBJ2-1	CASSPEIPSYNEQFF
TRBV5-4	-	14	-	TRBJ1-2	CASSLPQGKGVYTF
TRBV5-1	TRBD1	15	once	TRBJ1-1	CASSVDRSMNTEAFF
TRBV27	-	16	few	TRBJ2-2	CASSSSGTTNTGELFF
TRBV27	TRBD2	15	few	TRBJ2-1	CASAPTSGIYNEQFF
TRBV4-1	-	14	-	TRBJ1-2	CASSQEGARDGYTF
TRBV7-9	-	16	-	TRBJ2-7	CASSPSEGLRLYEQYF
TRBV7-2	TRBD1	13	-	TRBJ2-7	CASRGQNYYEQYF
TRBV2	TRBD1	15	-	TRBJ2-5	CASSVEQGARETQYF
TRBV28	-	14	few	TRBJ2-7	CASSPTVRINEQYF
TRBV6-1	-	14	-	TRBJ1-5	CASSLAGGHQPQHF
TRBV5-1	-	14	-	TRBJ1-2	CASSEGDDDYGYTF
TRBV7-9	-	12	few	TRBJ2-5	CASSSQAGTQYF
TRBV28	TRBD2	15	-	TRBJ2-1	CASSLRRERDNEQFF
TRBV18	TRBD1	15	-	TRBJ1-1	CASSPKSDRANEAFF
TRBV5-1	-	15	-	TRBJ1-1	CASSPGGGLNTEAFF
TRBV6-5	-	11	once	TRBJ2-2	CASTSAGELFF
TRBV5-6	-	14	few	TRBJ2-1	CASSSWSSYNEQFF
TRBV5-1	-	16	-	TRBJ1-2	CASSLGEQGPNYGYTF
TRBV11-2	-	14	-	TRBJ2-1	CASSLVGLRNEQFF
TRBV2	TRBD2	18	once	TRBJ2-3	CASSVTSGGESSTDTQYF
TRBV5-1	-	12	-	TRBJ2-7	CASRLEPYEQYF
TRBV25-1	-	13	-	TRBJ1-2	CASRVGGFDGYTF
TRBV7-2	-	16	-	TRBJ2-7	CASSSGEVAISYEQYF
TRBV7-9	TRBD2	16	-	TRBJ2-1	CASSEMAGGLYNEQFF
TRBV27	-	14	-	TRBJ1-2	CASRGGGRVYGYTF
TRBV2	-	12	-	TRBJ2-2	CASSEDTGELFF
TRBV7-2	TRBD2	16	-	TRBJ2-1	CASSSPVAGVYNEQFF
TRBV7-8	-	14	-	TRBJ2-7	CASSLGLEATIGDF
TRBV2	TRBD2	15	once	TRBJ2-1	CASSETSGPYNEQFF
TRBV5-6	-	15	-	TRBJ1-1	CASSLSGTPNTEAFF
TRBV6-4	-	15	few	TRBJ2-2	CASSQGLRDTGELFF
TRBV6-5	-	14	-	TRBJ1-1	CASSYFDSNTEAFF
TRBV19	TRBD1	15	-	TRBJ1-5	CASDGTGGSNQPQHF
TRBV5-1	-	15	-	TRBJ1-1	CASSLVGSHSTEAFF
TRBV25-1	-	13	-	TRBJ2-1	CASSEGGYNEQFF